The rows below give T cell receptor beta chains drawn from one sample of a study of cytomegalovirus exposure and HLA in healthy donors. The method was immunoSEQ multiplex PCR; TCRdb's version includes in-frame clones alone and lacks a portion of them. The repertoire consists of about 98,000 clones, with roughly 70% occurring once and the leading ten covering around 2%. Specimen: PBMCs. The receptors were gathered from a male donor in good health and CMV-seronegative. Both conserved end residues are part of each CDR3. The D gene is left open where the match is weak. The size field is filled for only some rows; it gives once, few, many or a size class.

TRBJ2-7	TRBV6-1	.	medium-sized	CASGSLSGYEQYF	TGTGCCAGCGGGTCCCTATCGGGCTACGAGCAGTACTTC
TRBJ2-3	TRBV19	TRBD1	.	CASSPDGTGGDYTQYF	TGTGCCAGTAGTCCCGACGGGACAGGAGGGGATTATACGCAGTATTTT
TRBJ1-5	TRBV2	.	.	CASSSDSLSQPQHF	TGTGCCAGCAGTTCGGACAGTTTGAGTCAGCCCCAGCATTTT
TRBJ2-5	TRBV12-5	.	.	CASGFNEETQYF	TGTGCTAGTGGTTTTAATGAGGAGACCCAGTACTTC
TRBJ1-3	TRBV6-1	.	.	CASARENYSGNTIYF	TGTGCCAGTGCCCGGGAAAACTACTCTGGAAACACCATATATTTT
TRBJ1-1	TRBV27	TRBD1	.	CASSLDPRDRGRQVKAFF	TGTGCCAGCAGTCTAGACCCTCGGGACAGGGGGCGGCAAGTGAAAGCTTTCTTT
TRBJ1-1	TRBV7-9	.	few	CASSFGGDTEAFF	TGTGCCAGCAGCTTTGGGGGGGACACTGAAGCTTTCTTT
TRBJ2-7	TRBV2	TRBD1	.	CASSKIQGAEREQYF	TGTGCCAGCAGTAAAATACAGGGGGCAGAACGCGAGCAGTACTTC
TRBJ2-3	TRBV28	TRBD2	.	CASKGGLATDTQYF	TGTGCCAGCAAGGGGGGACTAGCAACAGATACGCAGTATTTT
TRBJ2-7	TRBV5-4	TRBD2	few	CASSLSASGRYEQYF	TGTGCCAGCAGCTTGTCGGCTAGCGGGCGCTACGAGCAGTACTTC
TRBJ2-7	TRBV5-1	.	.	CASSFLPGESYEQYF	TGCGCCAGCAGCTTTCTACCCGGGGAATCCTACGAGCAGTACTTC
TRBJ2-1	TRBV5-4	.	.	CASSLGPPSLAYEQFF	TGTGCCAGCAGCTTGGGACCCCCCAGTCTAGCGTATGAGCAGTTCTTC
TRBJ2-7	TRBV27	.	few	CASSLSFSGKQYF	TGTGCCAGCAGTTTGTCCTTTTCCGGGAAGCAGTACTTC
TRBJ1-4	TRBV6-5	TRBD1	few	CASSLSGQGRGKLFF	TGTGCCAGCAGTTTATCGGGACAGGGACGCGGAAAACTGTTTTTT
TRBJ2-5	TRBV5-1	.	.	CASSFREETQYF	TGCGCCAGCAGCTTTCGTGAAGAGACCCAGTACTTC
TRBJ1-5	TRBV10-3	.	.	CAISGAGSNQPQHF	TGTGCCATCAGCGGAGCAGGGAGCAATCAGCCCCAGCATTTT
TRBJ2-7	TRBV2	TRBD2	.	CASSESPSGNPPYEQYF	TGTGCCAGCAGTGAGAGCCCTAGCGGGAACCCTCCATACGAGCAGTACTTC
TRBJ2-1	TRBV25-1	TRBD2	.	CASSDLGLAGNEQFF	TGTGCCAGCAGTGATCTCGGACTAGCGGGCAATGAGCAGTTCTTC
TRBJ2-5	TRBV30	TRBD2	.	CAWSVRTSGSETQYF	TGTGCCTGGAGTGTACGCACTAGCGGGTCAGAGACCCAGTACTTC
TRBJ2-5	TRBV19	.	.	CASASGETQYF	TGTGCCAGTGCCTCTGGCGAGACCCAGTACTTC
TRBJ2-1	TRBV30	TRBD2	once	CAWSVGLAGGRQFF	TGTGCCTGGAGTGTAGGACTAGCGGGAGGCAGGCAGTTCTTC
TRBJ1-3	TRBV6-1	.	.	CASSETLEILGNTIYF	TGTGCCAGCAGTGAAACCCTAGAGATCCTGGGAAACACCATATATTTT
TRBJ1-4	TRBV7-8	TRBD1	few	CASSLGYWDSINEKLFF	TGTGCCAGCAGCTTAGGATACTGGGACAGCATTAATGAAAAACTGTTTTTT
TRBJ2-7	TRBV4-2	TRBD2	.	CASSLVAGEAYEQYF	TGTGCCAGCAGCTTAGTAGCGGGAGAAGCCTACGAGCAGTACTTC
TRBJ2-3	TRBV5-1	TRBD2	.	CASSLGLAGVSDTQYF	TGCGCCAGCAGCTTGGGACTAGCGGGAGTATCCGATACGCAGTATTTT
TRBJ1-5	TRBV28	TRBD1	.	CASSSLTGGRVGNQPQHF	TGTGCCAGCAGTTCCCTTACAGGGGGCAGGGTGGGCAATCAGCCCCAGCATTTT
TRBJ1-5	TRBV5-1	.	.	CASSLEGYQPQHF	TGCGCCAGCAGCTTGGAGGGGTATCAGCCCCAGCATTTT
TRBJ1-3	TRBV4-1	TRBD1	.	CASSQPRTGFSGNTIYF	TGCGCCAGCAGCCAACCGCGGACAGGGTTCTCTGGAAACACCATATATTTT
TRBJ1-2	TRBV19	TRBD1	.	CASRMTGWFGYTF	TGTGCCAGTAGAATGACAGGGTGGTTCGGCTACACCTTC
TRBJ2-7	TRBV11-2	TRBD1	.	CASSLLSGQGYEQYF	TGTGCCAGCAGCTTATTGTCGGGACAGGGCTACGAGCAGTACTTC
TRBJ1-5	TRBV2	TRBD1	once	CASRTGQGKGVGNQPQHF	TGTGCCAGCAGGACAGGACAGGGGAAGGGGGTAGGCAATCAGCCCCAGCATTTT
TRBJ2-1	TRBV27	.	.	CASSRRDSPYNEQFF	TGTGCCAGCAGTAGGCGGGACAGCCCCTACAATGAGCAGTTCTTC
TRBJ2-7	TRBV29-1	TRBD1	.	CSVETGRGSYEQYF	TGCAGCGTTGAAACGGGCAGGGGGTCCTACGAGCAGTACTTC
TRBJ2-1	TRBV15	.	few	CATSRDTPSLDGSRGEQFF	TGTGCCACCAGCAGAGATACCCCTTCTCTGGACGGGAGTAGGGGTGAGCAGTTCTTC
TRBJ2-1	TRBV7-2	.	.	CASSLEFRGGQFF	TGTGCCAGCAGCTTAGAGTTCCGCGGTGGGCAGTTCTTC
TRBJ1-4	TRBV30	TRBD1	.	CAWSHNRGPGEKLFF	TGTGCCTGGAGTCACAACAGGGGGCCTGGTGAAAAACTGTTTTTT
TRBJ1-1	TRBV30	.	.	CAWSVTEGTEAFF	TGTGCCTGGAGTGTAACCGAGGGCACTGAAGCTTTCTTT
TRBJ1-4	TRBV15	.	.	CATSRERELSNEKLFF	TGTGCCACCAGCAGAGAACGGGAGTTGTCTAATGAAAAACTGTTTTTT
TRBJ2-2	TRBV2	.	once	CASSEARGNTGELFF	TGTGCCAGCAGTGAGGCGCGGGGAAACACCGGGGAGCTGTTTTTT
TRBJ2-2	TRBV19	TRBD2	once	CASSAPGTSGSRSGELFF	TGTGCCAGTAGTGCCCCCGGGACTAGCGGGAGTCGGTCCGGGGAGCTGTTTTTT
TRBJ1-4	TRBV5-1	TRBD1	.	CASNPTGRVGEKLFF	TGCGCCAGCAACCCGACAGGGCGGGTGGGTGAAAAACTGTTTTTT
TRBJ1-1	TRBV30	.	once	CAWTPRRNTEAFF	TGTGCCTGGACCCCGAGGAGGAACACTGAAGCTTTCTTT
TRBJ2-7	TRBV28	TRBD1	.	CASRRQGKGYEQYF	TGTGCCAGCAGACGACAGGGTAAGGGCTACGAGCAGTACTTC
TRBJ2-1	TRBV19	TRBD2	.	CASSIRSGRYNEQFF	TGTGCCAGTAGTATTCGGAGCGGGAGATACAATGAGCAGTTCTTC
TRBJ2-3	TRBV7-3	TRBD2	few	CASSSRTSGRTTTDTQYF	TGTGCCAGCAGCTCCAGGACTAGCGGGAGGACAACCACAGATACGCAGTATTTT
TRBJ1-4	TRBV19	.	.	CASSMVPLEEKLFF	TGTGCCAGTAGTATGGTTCCGTTAGAGGAAAAACTGTTTTTT
TRBJ2-3	TRBV29-1	TRBD1	.	CSGGQGRGTDTQYF	TGCAGCGGTGGACAGGGACGAGGTACAGATACGCAGTATTTT
TRBJ1-5	TRBV5-1	.	.	CASSLGGLGNQPQHF	TGCGCCAGCAGCTTGGGCGGGTTGGGCAATCAGCCCCAGCATTTT
TRBJ2-1	TRBV5-1	TRBD2	.	CASSLTGTSGYNEQFF	TGCGCCAGCAGCTTAACCGGGACTAGCGGATACAATGAGCAGTTCTTC
TRBJ1-1	TRBV7-8	.	.	CASSLETGPTEAFF	TGTGCCAGCAGCTTAGAGACAGGTCCCACTGAAGCTTTCTTT
TRBJ1-2	TRBV29-1	.	.	CSVVQNFHYGYTF	TGCAGCGTTGTGCAAAACTTCCACTATGGCTACACCTTC
TRBJ2-3	TRBV15	TRBD2	.	CATSRDGLAGGDTQYF	TGTGCCACCAGCAGAGATGGGCTAGCGGGAGGAGATACGCAGTATTTT
TRBJ1-5	TRBV19	.	.	CASSGNSLGNQPQHF	TGTGCCAGTAGCGGAAACAGCCTCGGCAATCAGCCCCAGCATTTT
TRBJ1-3	TRBV6-5	TRBD1	once	CASSYQGASGNTIYF	TGTGCCAGCAGTTATCAGGGGGCTTCCGGAAACACCATATATTTT
TRBJ2-1	TRBV30	.	once	CAWSVVEDEQFF	TGTGCCTGGAGTGTTGTCGAGGATGAGCAGTTCTTC
TRBJ1-3	TRBV9	.	.	CASSASPDEGGNTIYF	TGTGCCAGCAGCGCATCCCCCGATGAGGGTGGAAACACCATATATTTT
TRBJ2-1	TRBV5-6	TRBD2	once	CASSDPSGRAADEQFF	TGTGCCAGCAGCGATCCTAGCGGGAGGGCCGCCGATGAGCAGTTCTTC
TRBJ2-7	TRBV9	TRBD2	.	CASSVSSGHSYEQYF	TGTGCCAGCAGCGTTTCTAGCGGGCACTCCTACGAGCAGTACTTC